This record covers a single T cell receptor (beta chain). As handled by the study authors: Amplifying reference gene primers gave estimates of nucleated cell counts. Clones were read by immunoSEQ multiplex PCR, and TCRdb kept only the in-frame ones, dropping some. Clone size and V and J calls were adopted from that table, with D and trimming inferred from the DNA. The data contain around 250,000 clones, around 84% of them singletons. This sample stems from a study of blood T cell repertoires in COVID-19. About the research overall: T cells, B-cell-depleted T cells, or PBMCs provided the cDNA or gDNA that served as material.

Categorization into cohorts depended on clinical history that participants reported. CDR3 length: 15 amino acids. Trimming removed 4 bases at V and 3 bases at J, with 16 bases between. Germline V lookup: CDR1 SGHRS, CDR2 YFSETQ. The specimen was PBMCs or T cells enriched from blood (not recorded which). The origin of this receptor is a man aged 30-40 years with acute COVID-19. This chain links TRBV5-1 with TRBJ2-5; D possibly corresponds to TRBD2 (7 bases). The CDR3: CASSLRGGAEETQYF. Here the CDR3 DNA reads TGCGCCAGCAGCCTAAGGGGGGGCGCAGAAGAGACCCAGTACTTC.